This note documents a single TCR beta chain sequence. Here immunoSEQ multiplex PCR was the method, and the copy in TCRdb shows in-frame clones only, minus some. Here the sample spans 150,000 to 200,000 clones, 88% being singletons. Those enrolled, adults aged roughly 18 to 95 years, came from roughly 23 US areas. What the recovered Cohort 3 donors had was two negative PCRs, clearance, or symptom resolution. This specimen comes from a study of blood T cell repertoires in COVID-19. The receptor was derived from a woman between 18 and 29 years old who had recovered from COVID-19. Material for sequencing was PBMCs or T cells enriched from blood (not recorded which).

The CDR3 reads CASSADRGYNEQFF. In nucleotides, the CDR3 is TGCGCCAGCAGTGCGGACAGGGGCTACAATGAGCAGTTCTTC. The chain is built from TRBV10-2 and TRBJ2-1; 9 nucleotides match TRBD1. V gave up 4 bases and J gave up 3 bases; unmatched junction bases: 1. CDR3 length: 14 residues. The germline V gene encodes CDR1 WSHSY and CDR2 SAAADI.